This TCR beta chain was identified during a study of immune evolution from preneoplasia to lung adenocarcinoma. Study at large: HLA loss of heterozygosity: roughly 7.5% AIS, roughly 15% MIA, about 35% ADC, none AAH. The study, taken as a whole, reports: Normal lung had the highest top T cell clone frequencies. Later-stage lesions appeared to have more T cells, more diversity, less clonality.

This clone was recorded once. The antigen is undetermined. Method: immunoSEQ multiplex PCR; TCRdb's copy keeps in-frame clones and lacks some. The table includes fewer than 50,000 clones, 65% to 80% detected once. The germline gives CDR1 MDHEN, CDR2 SYDVKM. The J segment lost 3 bases and the V segment lost 1 base, leaving 1 base of the junction unmatched. This CDR3 has 14 residues. The sample comprised FFPE invasive lung adenocarcinoma tissue. This TCR derives from a person in their sixties with lung adenocarcinoma. The rearrangement uses TRBV28 and TRBJ2-3; 7 bases agree with TRBD1. CDR3 in DNA: TGTGCCAGCAGTTTATTGGGACAGACAGATACGCAGTATTTT. This translates into CASSLLGQTDTQYF.